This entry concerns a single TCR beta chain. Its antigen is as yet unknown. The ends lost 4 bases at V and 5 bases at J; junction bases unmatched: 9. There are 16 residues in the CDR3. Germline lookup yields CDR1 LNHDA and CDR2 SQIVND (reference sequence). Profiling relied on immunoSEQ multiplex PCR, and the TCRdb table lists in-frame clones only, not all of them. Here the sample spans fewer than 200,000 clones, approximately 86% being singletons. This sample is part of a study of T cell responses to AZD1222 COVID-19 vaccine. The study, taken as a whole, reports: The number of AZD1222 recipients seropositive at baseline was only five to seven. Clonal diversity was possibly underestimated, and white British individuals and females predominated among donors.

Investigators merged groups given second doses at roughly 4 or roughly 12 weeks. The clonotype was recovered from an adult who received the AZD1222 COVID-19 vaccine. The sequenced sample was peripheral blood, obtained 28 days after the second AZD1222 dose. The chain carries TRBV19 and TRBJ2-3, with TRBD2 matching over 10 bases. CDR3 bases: TGTGCCAGTAGTACGCTGGGGGTAGCGGGGGGAGATACGCAGTATTTT. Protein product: CASSTLGVAGGDTQYF.